Listed below are T cell receptor beta chains from one sample, sequenced in a study of blood T cell repertoires in COVID-19. Assay: immunoSEQ multiplex PCR; the TCRdb copy retains only in-frame clones and omits some. The sample consists of 45,000 to 55,000 clones, around 68% of them appearing once. The sequencing input was peripheral blood. These receptors originate from a woman aged 65 to 85 with acute or convalescent COVID-19. Each CDR3 is given with its conserved first and last residue. D genes are given only for firm matches. Expanded clones are given a class, and other clones once, few, many or no size at all.

d_call: TRBD1; clone_size: -; j_call: TRBJ1-1; v_call: TRBV28; cdr3_aa: CASSGLTGVIAFF; cdr3_nt: TGTGCCAGCAGTGGGTTGACAGGGGTGATAGCTTTCTTT
d_call: -; clone_size: -; j_call: TRBJ1-6; v_call: TRBV4-2; cdr3_aa: CASSDGQGTSPLHF; cdr3_nt: TGTGCCAGCAGCGACGGGCAGGGGACTTCACCCCTCCACTTT
d_call: -; clone_size: few; j_call: TRBJ2-1; v_call: TRBV6-5; cdr3_aa: CATRVGSYNEQFF; cdr3_nt: TGTGCCACCCGGGTGGGTTCCTACAATGAGCAGTTCTTC
d_call: -; clone_size: -; j_call: TRBJ1-2; v_call: TRBV27; cdr3_aa: CASSLVAGAYGYTF; cdr3_nt: TGTGCCAGCAGTTTGGTGGCAGGCGCCTATGGCTACACCTTC
d_call: -; clone_size: -; j_call: TRBJ2-7; v_call: TRBV5-4; cdr3_aa: CASSGAGYSTYEQYF; cdr3_nt: TGTGCCAGCAGCGGAGCAGGGTATTCCACTTACGAGCAGTACTTC
d_call: -; clone_size: -; j_call: TRBJ1-2; v_call: TRBV5-1; cdr3_aa: CASSPNRAWGYTF; cdr3_nt: TGCGCCAGCAGCCCAAACAGGGCGTGGGGCTACACCTTC
d_call: -; clone_size: -; j_call: TRBJ1-1; v_call: TRBV6-5; cdr3_aa: CASINRVATEAFF; cdr3_nt: TGTGCCAGCATCAACAGGGTGGCCACTGAAGCTTTCTTT
d_call: -; clone_size: many; j_call: TRBJ2-7; v_call: TRBV7-8; cdr3_aa: CASSLVRQGSRYEQYF; cdr3_nt: TGTGCCAGCAGCTTAGTGCGGCAGGGGTCCCGTTACGAGCAGTACTTC
d_call: -; clone_size: -; j_call: TRBJ2-1; v_call: TRBV7-9; cdr3_aa: CASSLWALNEQFF; cdr3_nt: TGTGCCAGCAGCTTGTGGGCTTTGAATGAGCAGTTCTTC
d_call: TRBD1; clone_size: -; j_call: TRBJ2-5; v_call: TRBV10-3; cdr3_aa: CAISEEGPGGVKETQYF; cdr3_nt: TGTGCCATCAGTGAGGAGGGGCCAGGGGGCGTAAAAGAGACCCAGTACTTC
d_call: TRBD1; clone_size: -; j_call: TRBJ1-2; v_call: TRBV5-1; cdr3_aa: CASSLLDRGRNGYTF; cdr3_nt: TGCGCCAGCAGCTTGTTAGACAGGGGGCGTAATGGCTACACCTTC
d_call: TRBD2; clone_size: -; j_call: TRBJ2-3; v_call: TRBV5-8; cdr3_aa: CASSLGTRSTDTQYF; cdr3_nt: TGTGCCAGCAGCTTGGGGACTAGAAGCACAGATACGCAGTATTTT
d_call: -; clone_size: few; j_call: TRBJ1-5; v_call: TRBV6-5; cdr3_aa: CASSYSGQSNQPQHF; cdr3_nt: TGTGCCAGCAGTTACTCGGGGCAGAGCAATCAGCCCCAGCATTTT
d_call: -; clone_size: -; j_call: TRBJ2-5; v_call: TRBV5-1; cdr3_aa: CASSLAGPETQYF; cdr3_nt: TGCGCCAGCAGCTTGGCAGGGCCGGAGACCCAGTACTTC
d_call: -; clone_size: -; j_call: TRBJ2-5; v_call: TRBV28; cdr3_aa: CASARDNQETQYF; cdr3_nt: TGTGCCAGCGCCCGGGACAACCAAGAGACCCAGTACTTC
d_call: -; clone_size: -; j_call: TRBJ1-1; v_call: TRBV5-1; cdr3_aa: CASSLGRASLNTEAFF; cdr3_nt: TGCGCCAGCAGCTTGGGCAGGGCATCCCTCAACACTGAAGCTTTCTTT
d_call: -; clone_size: few; j_call: TRBJ1-1; v_call: TRBV5-1; cdr3_aa: CASSPGEAAEAFF; cdr3_nt: TGCGCCAGCAGCCCTGGAGAGGCAGCCGAAGCTTTCTTT
d_call: TRBD1; clone_size: few; j_call: TRBJ1-1; v_call: TRBV5-5; cdr3_aa: CASSSPWTGESEAFF; cdr3_nt: TGTGCCAGCAGCTCCCCCTGGACAGGGGAGTCTGAAGCTTTCTTT
d_call: -; clone_size: -; j_call: TRBJ2-3; v_call: TRBV18; cdr3_aa: CASSPYTAGTDTQYF; cdr3_nt: TGTGCCAGCTCACCATACACGGCGGGAACGGATACGCAGTATTTT
d_call: TRBD1; clone_size: -; j_call: TRBJ1-2; v_call: TRBV28; cdr3_aa: CASNPLQGYGYTF; cdr3_nt: TGTGCCAGCAATCCCCTACAGGGGTATGGCTACACCTTC
d_call: -; clone_size: -; j_call: TRBJ1-2; v_call: TRBV12-1; cdr3_aa: CASSLQGFGYTF; cdr3_nt: TGTGCCAGCAGCTTGCAGGGGTTTGGCTACACCTTC
d_call: -; clone_size: -; j_call: TRBJ1-5; v_call: TRBV10-2; cdr3_aa: CASRQGTGNQPQHF; cdr3_nt: TGCGCCAGCAGGCAGGGTACGGGCAATCAGCCCCAGCATTTT
d_call: TRBD2; clone_size: -; j_call: TRBJ2-1; v_call: TRBV7-6; cdr3_aa: CASSTKFGLGTEQFF; cdr3_nt: TGTGCCAGCAGCACTAAATTCGGACTAGGAACTGAGCAGTTCTTC
d_call: -; clone_size: few; j_call: TRBJ2-7; v_call: TRBV6-2/TRBV6-3; cdr3_aa: CASSSLSYEQYF; cdr3_nt: TGTGCCAGCAGTTCCCTCTCCTACGAGCAGTACTTC
d_call: TRBD2; clone_size: -; j_call: TRBJ2-5; v_call: TRBV5-1; cdr3_aa: CASSPVEGPSGRAKKTQYF; cdr3_nt: TGCGCCAGCAGCCCGGTGGAGGGACCTAGCGGGAGGGCCAAAAAGACCCAGTACTTC
d_call: -; clone_size: -; j_call: TRBJ2-1; v_call: TRBV7-3; cdr3_aa: CASSTTRNEQFF; cdr3_nt: TGTGCCAGCAGCACAACTAGAAATGAGCAGTTCTTC
d_call: -; clone_size: few; j_call: TRBJ1-5; v_call: TRBV19; cdr3_aa: CASNIGVGPGNQPQHF; cdr3_nt: TGTGCCAGTAACATCGGGGTAGGGCCGGGCAATCAGCCCCAGCATTTT
d_call: -; clone_size: few; j_call: TRBJ1-4; v_call: TRBV5-1; cdr3_aa: CASSKTAATNEKLFF; cdr3_nt: TGCGCCAGCAGCAAGACAGCCGCAACTAATGAAAAACTGTTTTTT
d_call: -; clone_size: few; j_call: TRBJ2-7; v_call: TRBV7-2; cdr3_aa: CASSLAVRGEQYF; cdr3_nt: TGTGCCAGCAGCTTAGCGGTGCGGGGTGAGCAGTACTTC
d_call: TRBD1; clone_size: -; j_call: TRBJ2-3; v_call: TRBV28; cdr3_aa: CASSSHGQGSTDTQYF; cdr3_nt: TGTGCCAGCAGTTCCCATGGACAGGGTTCGACAGATACGCAGTATTTT
d_call: TRBD2; clone_size: -; j_call: TRBJ2-7; v_call: TRBV7-3; cdr3_aa: CASSLMGLPSYEQYF; cdr3_nt: TGTGCCAGCAGCTTAATGGGACTACCCTCCTACGAGCAGTACTTC
d_call: -; clone_size: once; j_call: TRBJ2-7; v_call: TRBV7-2; cdr3_aa: CASSPSRTSTYEQYF; cdr3_nt: TGTGCCAGCAGCCCATCCAGGACTTCAACCTACGAGCAGTACTTC
d_call: TRBD1; clone_size: few; j_call: TRBJ2-1; v_call: TRBV7-8; cdr3_aa: CASSFGTGSYNEQFF; cdr3_nt: TGTGCCAGCAGCTTTGGGACAGGGTCCTACAATGAGCAGTTCTTC
d_call: -; clone_size: -; j_call: TRBJ2-4; v_call: TRBV7-6; cdr3_aa: CASSRLAGQNFIQYF; cdr3_nt: TGTGCCAGCAGCCGACTGGCGGGACAGAACTTTATTCAGTACTTC
d_call: -; clone_size: -; j_call: TRBJ2-1; v_call: TRBV20-1; cdr3_aa: CSARSRDEQFF; cdr3_nt: TGCAGTGCTAGATCCAGGGATGAGCAGTTCTTC
d_call: TRBD2; clone_size: -; j_call: TRBJ2-7; v_call: TRBV7-2; cdr3_aa: CASSLGTRDYEQYF; cdr3_nt: TGTGCCAGCAGCTTAGGGACTAGAGACTACGAGCAGTACTTC
d_call: -; clone_size: -; j_call: TRBJ1-5; v_call: TRBV2; cdr3_aa: CASWAGRSNQPQHF; cdr3_nt: TGTGCCAGCTGGGCGGGCAGGAGCAATCAGCCCCAGCATTTT
d_call: TRBD1; clone_size: -; j_call: TRBJ1-2; v_call: TRBV5-1; cdr3_aa: CASSFDRGYGYTF; cdr3_nt: TGCGCCAGCAGCTTCGACAGGGGCTATGGCTACACCTTC
d_call: TRBD2; clone_size: -; j_call: TRBJ2-1; v_call: TRBV5-1; cdr3_aa: CASSLSGSNEQFF; cdr3_nt: TGCGCCAGCAGCTTGAGCGGGAGTAATGAGCAGTTCTTC
d_call: TRBD1; clone_size: -; j_call: TRBJ2-1; v_call: TRBV27; cdr3_aa: CASSSPATGGEGGEQFF; cdr3_nt: TGTGCCAGCAGCTCTCCCGCGACAGGGGGCGAAGGGGGTGAGCAGTTCTTC
d_call: TRBD2; clone_size: -; j_call: TRBJ2-7; v_call: TRBV10-2; cdr3_aa: CASTGVTSGVRYEQYF; cdr3_nt: TGCGCCAGCACCGGGGTGACTAGCGGGGTTCGGTACGAGCAGTACTTC
d_call: -; clone_size: -; j_call: TRBJ2-2; v_call: TRBV5-1; cdr3_aa: CASSRPFGGENTGELFF; cdr3_nt: TGCGCCAGCAGCCGACCCTTTGGCGGGGAGAACACCGGGGAGCTGTTTTTT
d_call: -; clone_size: -; j_call: TRBJ2-2; v_call: TRBV30; cdr3_aa: CAWRAASAGELFF; cdr3_nt: TGTGCCTGGAGGGCGGCTAGCGCCGGGGAGCTGTTTTTT
d_call: -; clone_size: -; j_call: TRBJ1-6; v_call: TRBV2; cdr3_aa: CASSGPQGGNSPLHF; cdr3_nt: TGTGCCAGCAGTGGGCCCCAGGGAGGTAATTCACCCCTCCACTTT
d_call: TRBD2; clone_size: few; j_call: TRBJ2-3; v_call: TRBV4-1; cdr3_aa: CASSQPVAGRRNTQYF; cdr3_nt: TGCGCCAGCAGCCAACCCGTAGCGGGGCGCAGGAATACGCAGTATTTT
d_call: TRBD2; clone_size: -; j_call: TRBJ2-7; v_call: TRBV2; cdr3_aa: CASRRLLAGQYEQYF; cdr3_nt: TGTGCCAGCAGAAGATTACTAGCGGGACAATACGAGCAGTACTTC
d_call: -; clone_size: once; j_call: TRBJ2-3; v_call: TRBV29-1; cdr3_aa: CSVEGQGFADTQYF; cdr3_nt: TGCAGCGTTGAGGGGCAGGGGTTTGCAGATACGCAGTATTTT